A selection of T cell receptor beta chains follows, all from one sample in a study of neurological immune-mediated disorders. MiXCR was run by TCRdb on the 5' RACE reads, yielding one entry per CDR3 protein. The data show tens of thousands of distinct CDR3 sequences, 2.5% to 3% seen once. The sample taken for sequencing was PBMCs. These receptors originate from a woman aged 30 to 39 with multiple sclerosis. CDR3s leave out the opening cysteine and the closing phenylalanine or tryptophan. D genes are given only for firm matches.

j_gene: TRBJ2-1; d_gene: TRBD2; v_gene: TRBV5-1; CDR3aa: ASSLNGLAGVDEQF
j_gene: TRBJ1-1; d_gene: .; v_gene: TRBV5-1; CDR3aa: ASSLEGGLAF
j_gene: TRBJ2-5; d_gene: .; v_gene: TRBV11-2; CDR3aa: ASSFRLGQGLETQY
j_gene: TRBJ1-2; d_gene: TRBD1; v_gene: TRBV6-5; CDR3aa: ASSLTGMANYGYT
j_gene: TRBJ2-7; d_gene: TRBD2; v_gene: TRBV4-3; CDR3aa: ASSQDGVGGSGYEQY
j_gene: TRBJ2-3; d_gene: TRBD2; v_gene: TRBV7-6; CDR3aa: ASSLEAGATDTQY
j_gene: TRBJ2-2; d_gene: .; v_gene: TRBV7-2; CDR3aa: ASSLVAVNTGELF
j_gene: TRBJ1-2; d_gene: TRBD1; v_gene: TRBV5-6; CDR3aa: ASTRDRNNYGYT
j_gene: TRBJ2-7; d_gene: .; v_gene: TRBV20-1; CDR3aa: SARGGVNSYEQY
j_gene: TRBJ2-1; d_gene: .; v_gene: TRBV20-1; CDR3aa: SARAASLYNEQF
j_gene: TRBJ2-5; d_gene: TRBD2; v_gene: TRBV20-1; CDR3aa: SALSLAGDGKTQY
j_gene: TRBJ2-5; d_gene: .; v_gene: TRBV3-1; CDR3aa: ASSQEYGGSMMTQY
j_gene: TRBJ2-1; d_gene: .; v_gene: TRBV4-3; CDR3aa: ASSPGLYNEQF
j_gene: TRBJ2-5; d_gene: .; v_gene: TRBV12-3/TRBV12-4; CDR3aa: ASSSEETQY
j_gene: TRBJ1-1; d_gene: TRBD1; v_gene: TRBV28; CDR3aa: ASTTGGAGTEAF
j_gene: TRBJ2-1; d_gene: .; v_gene: TRBV11-2; CDR3aa: ASSFIQSSYNEQF